This TCR beta chain was recovered during a study of T cells in Graves' hyperthyroidism and ophthalmopathy. General study findings and limits: Ophthalmopathy and stable hyperthyroidism were told apart by a 13 V-J model. Appearing also in blood were most of the thyroid clonotypes expanded above 0.001.

Uncontrolled infection, other autoimmune disease, pregnancy or lactation barred patients from enrollment. Each diagnosis was grounded in clinical symptoms, serum thyroxine and TRAb, thyroid ultrasound, and orbital computed tomography. This CDR3 has 14 amino acids. CDR1 DFQATT and CDR2 SNEGSKA come from the germline V gene (reference sequence). V was pared by 5 bases and J by 9 bases, with 15 bases of the junction left unmatched. The CDR3 regions of TCR beta were amplified from RNA transcripts. A first-round RT-PCR of the TCR CDR3 used the HTBI primer set. MiXCR, run by TCRdb on the multiplex PCR reads, gives a single entry per CDR3 protein. The sample lists around 600,000 distinct CDR3 sequences; 45% were seen once. A note on this clonotype: No antigen is known for it.

The clonotype was recovered from an adult man with Graves' disease, either hyperthyroidism or ophthalmopathy (not recorded which). The genes are TRBV20-1 and TRBJ2-7; 8 nucleotides align to TRBD1. Sequencing input: peripheral blood or thyroid tissue (not recorded which). CDR3 coding DNA: TGCAGTGCTGCAGGGGGCGGGGACCTGGGGTCGCAGTACTTC. Translation gives CSAAGGGDLGSQYF.